What follows are 19 T cell receptor beta chains derived from one specimen sequenced in a study of Tregs in tolerant kidney transplant recipients (dated by TCRdb to about 2019). Receptor amplification or capture employed the immunoSEQ multiplex PCR assay. TCRdb took this table from immuneACCESS and kept in-frame rearrangements with V and J called. Such tables lack part of the clones; where checked against another copy, unresolved V genes explain under half of the gap, and the rest is unexplained. This sample has 200,000 to 300,000 clones in its table, and around 81% of those were observed once. Together, the top ten hold around 0.61% of the sample. The material sequenced was CD4+ T cells from blood. These receptors were collected from a human donor in good health.

The chain combines TRBV21-1 with TRBJ1-1. TRBV21-1 constitutes a pseudogene. CDR3 length: 17 amino acids. The CDR3 sequence: CASSKVRGTEVFTEAFF. In DNA form, the CDR3 reads TGTGCCAGCAGCAAAGTACGCGGGACCGAGGTTTTCACTGAAGCTTTCTTT.

The CDR3 loop reads CASSLGRRGAYGYTF. Here the CDR3 DNA reads TGTGCCAGCAGCTTAGGCCGCCGGGGGGCTTATGGCTACACCTTC. The chain combines TRBV13 with TRBJ1-2; possibly TRBD1 for D (6 bases). The germline V and J ends were trimmed by 0 bases and 5 bases, with 13 bases remaining between them. The CDR3 sequence is 15 residues long. Germline CDR1 PRHDT, CDR2 FYEKMQ (reference sequence).

The DNA of the CDR3 is TGCGCCAGCAGCTTGATGGCGAACACTGAAGCTTTCTTT. It translates to CASSLMANTEAFF. The rearrangement joins TRBV5-1 to TRBJ1-1; D gene ambiguous. The CDR3 consists of 13 residues. Germline-derived CDR1 and CDR2 are SGHRS and YFSETQ. V lost 1 base to trimming and J lost 1 base, with 5 bases between them.

V gene TRBV7-2 combines with J gene TRBJ2-5, with unresolved D. The closer fit of TRBJ2-7 to the DNA end suggests the J call may be wrong. This CDR3 spans 16 amino acids. Per the germline V gene, CDR1 is SGHTA and CDR2 is FQGNSA. CDR3 in amino acids: CASSLMSGRSSYEQYF. CDR3 DNA: TGTGCCAGCAGCTTAATGTCAGGCCGAAGCTCCTACGAGCAGTACTTC.

This sequence joins TRBV5-4 and TRBJ1-2; D unclear. V lost 0 bases, J lost 10 bases, and 10 bases lay in between. CDR3 length: 12 amino acids. Looked up from germline, CDR1 is SGHNT and CDR2 is YYREEE (reference sequence). The chain's CDR3 is CASSLEAGSYTF. The CDR3 DNA is TGTGCCAGCAGCTTGGAAGCAGGCTCCTACACCTTC.

V gene TRBV30 combines with J gene TRBJ2-7, with 7 bases fitting TRBD2. Germline V gene data show CDR1 as GTSNPN and CDR2 as SVGIG (reference sequence). This CDR3 is 14 amino acids long. The V segment lost 2 bases and the J segment 3 bases; nucleotides outside the gene matches: 7. The CDR3 spells CAWSRAGADYEQYF. DNA for the CDR3: TGTGCCTGGAGTAGGGCGGGAGCAGACTACGAGCAGTACTTC.

The chain links TRBV30 to TRBJ1-5; D is undetermined. Trimming stripped 4 bases from V and 5 bases from J, with 12 bases between. Germline V gene lookup returns CDR1 GTSNPN and CDR2 SVGIG (reference sequence). This CDR3 has 13 residues. CDR3 bases: TGTGCCTGGAATTCCGGGCCACATCAGCCCCAGCATTTT. This translates into CAWNSGPHQPQHF.

The J gene is TRBJ2-5, the V gene TRBV11-2; D ambiguous. The germline CDR1 and CDR2 sequences are SGHAT and FQNNGV. V gave up 5 bases and J gave up 5 bases, with 12 bases separating them. The CDR3 is 13 amino acids. Here the CDR3 DNA reads TGTGCCAGCAGCCAATCCCAGCGCGAGACCCAGTACTTC. It specifies CASSQSQRETQYF.

The V and J genes are TRBV18 and TRBJ1-3, with 10 bases matching TRBD1. The germline V gene has CDR1 KGHSH and CDR2 LQKENI. With V trimmed by 5 bases and J by 3 bases, 4 bases remained unmatched. The CDR3 totals 15 residues. The CDR3 coding sequence is TGTGCCAGCTCAAGGGACAGGGGAATTGGAAACACCATATATTTT. Protein: CASSRDRGIGNTIYF.

The rearrangement uses TRBV6-1 and TRBJ2-7; D ambiguous. V was shortened by 9 bases and J by 5 bases, with 11 bases between the two germline ends. The CDR3 totals 11 residues. Germline V gives CDR1 MNHNS, CDR2 SASEGT. CDR3: CASRKGNEQYF. The CDR3 nucleotides read TGTGCCAGTAGGAAAGGGAACGAGCAGTACTTC.

The CDR3 bases are TGTGCCAGCAGCGCCGGTTACTCTAACTATGGCTACACCTTC. Translating it yields CASSAGYSNYGYTF. The rearrangement uses TRBV7-2 and TRBJ1-2; D is ambiguous. CDR3 size: 14 residues. Germline lookup yields CDR1 SGHTA and CDR2 FQGNSA. The V gene lost 5 bases and the J gene lost 0 bases, with 10 bases spanning the gap.

V and J are TRBV18 and TRBJ2-5; TRBD1 matches 9 bases. The CDR3 spans 15 residues. V gave up 4 bases and J gave up 5 bases; unmatched junction bases: 8. The germline V gene has CDR1 KGHSH and CDR2 LQKENI. The CDR3 DNA follows: TGTGCCAGCTCACTAAGACAGGGGGGGCCGGAGACCCAGTACTTC. Translating it yields CASSLRQGGPETQYF.

The genes are TRBV2 and TRBJ1-1, with TRBD1 matching 8 bases. V trimming: 6 bases; J trimming: 5 bases; junction bases outside the gene matches: 8. Germline lookup yields CDR1 SNHLY and CDR2 FYNNEI. The CDR3 has 14 amino acids. CDR3 residues: CASRGQGRTTEAFF. CDR3 nucleotide sequence: TGTGCCAGCAGAGGACAGGGCAGGACTACTGAAGCTTTCTTT.

J is TRBJ1-1 and V is TRBV5-1; unclear D gene. The CDR3 extends over 14 amino acids. Trimming removed 4 bases at V and 5 bases at J, with 15 bases between. Germline V gives CDR1 SGHRS, CDR2 YFSETQ. The chain's CDR3 is CASSLGPQETEAFF. The CDR3 coding sequence is TGCGCCAGCAGCCTTGGGCCCCAGGAGACTGAAGCTTTCTTT.

The chain links TRBV7-6 to TRBJ2-7, with D possibly matching TRBD2 (7 bases). The CDR3 extends over 15 amino acids. Trimming removed 1 base at V and 7 bases at J, with 17 bases between. Germline V gene lookup returns CDR1 SGHVS and CDR2 FNYEAQ. The CDR3 DNA reads as TGTGCCAGCAGCTTAGGAGGGGGGAGGGCCGGAGAGCAGTACTTC. Its translation: CASSLGGGRAGEQYF.

The chain is built from TRBV5-1 and TRBJ1-3, with D unclear. The CDR3 covers 13 residues. V was pared by 2 bases and J by 8 bases, with 11 bases between. CDR1 and CDR2 from the germline V gene are SGHRS and YFSETQ. The CDR3 is CASSLWGRDTIYF. In nucleotides, the CDR3 is TGCGCCAGCAGCTTATGGGGTCGAGACACCATATATTTT.

The chain carries TRBV6-5 and TRBJ1-1, with D uncertain. Germline V gene data show CDR1 as MNHEY and CDR2 as SVGAGI. The CDR3 is 14 residues long. Deletions cut 5 bases from V and 1 base from J, with 11 bases between. CDR3 DNA sequence: TGTGCCAGCAGTAGGTCTTATACGAACACTGAAGCTTTCTTT. Translating gives CASSRSYTNTEAFF.

This clone was observed once. One end of the junction varies from germline; a read error may be responsible. The chain joins TRBV7-7 to TRBJ2-2, with 7 bases lining up with TRBD1. Germline-derived CDR1 and CDR2 are SSHAT and FNYEAQ (reference sequence). The CDR3 runs 14 residues. The CDR3 coding sequence is TGTGCTAGCAGCTTGACAGGGATCGACGGGGAGCTGTTTTTT. Its translation is CASSLTGIDGELFF.

This clone was seen more than once but under ten times. V is TRBV6-1 and J is TRBJ1-6, with no clear D. Per the germline V gene, CDR1 is MNHNS and CDR2 is SASEGT. This CDR3 is built from 15 residues. V was cut by 5 bases and J by 7 bases, with 15 bases left in between. The CDR3 DNA reads as TGTGCCAGCAGTAGCTCCCTTAGGGAAAATTCACCCCTCCACTTT. As protein: CASSSSLRENSPLHF.